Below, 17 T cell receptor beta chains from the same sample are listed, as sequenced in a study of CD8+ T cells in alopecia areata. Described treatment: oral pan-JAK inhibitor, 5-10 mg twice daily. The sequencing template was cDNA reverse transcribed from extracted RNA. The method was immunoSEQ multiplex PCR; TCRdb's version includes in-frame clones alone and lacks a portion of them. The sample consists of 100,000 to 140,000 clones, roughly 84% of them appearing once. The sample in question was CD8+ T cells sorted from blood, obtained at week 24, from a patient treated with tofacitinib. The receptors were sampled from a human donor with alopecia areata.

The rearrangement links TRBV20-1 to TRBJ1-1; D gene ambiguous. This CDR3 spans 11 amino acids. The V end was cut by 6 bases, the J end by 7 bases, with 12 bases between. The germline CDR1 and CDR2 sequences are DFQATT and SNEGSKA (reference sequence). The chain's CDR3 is CSAFPTSEAFF. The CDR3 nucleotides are TGCAGTGCCTTCCCGACTAGTGAAGCTTTCTTT.

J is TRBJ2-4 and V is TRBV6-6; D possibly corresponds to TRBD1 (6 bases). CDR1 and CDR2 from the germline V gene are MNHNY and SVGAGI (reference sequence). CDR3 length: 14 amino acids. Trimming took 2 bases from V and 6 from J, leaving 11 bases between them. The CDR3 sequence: CASSYIQGGNIQYF. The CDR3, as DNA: TGTGCCAGCAGTTACATACAGGGCGGAAACATTCAGTACTTC.

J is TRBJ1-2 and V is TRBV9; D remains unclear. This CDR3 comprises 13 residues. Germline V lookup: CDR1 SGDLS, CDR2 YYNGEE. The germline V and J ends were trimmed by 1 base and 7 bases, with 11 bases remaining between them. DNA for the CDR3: TGTGCCAGCAGCGTAAGGGCAGACCGTGGCTACACCTTC. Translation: CASSVRADRGYTF.

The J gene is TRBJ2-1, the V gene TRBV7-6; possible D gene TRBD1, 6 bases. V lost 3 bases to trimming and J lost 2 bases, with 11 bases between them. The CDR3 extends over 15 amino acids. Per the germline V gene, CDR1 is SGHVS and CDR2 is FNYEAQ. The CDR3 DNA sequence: TGTGCCAGCAGCTTCGATCAGGGGACCTACAATGAGCAGTTCTTC. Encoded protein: CASSFDQGTYNEQFF.

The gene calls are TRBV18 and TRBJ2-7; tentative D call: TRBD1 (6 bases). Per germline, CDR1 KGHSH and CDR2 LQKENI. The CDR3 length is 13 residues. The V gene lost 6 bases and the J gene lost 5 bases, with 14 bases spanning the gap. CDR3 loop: CASSPTGIHEQYF. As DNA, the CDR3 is TGTGCCAGCTCCCCGACAGGTATCCACGAGCAGTACTTC.

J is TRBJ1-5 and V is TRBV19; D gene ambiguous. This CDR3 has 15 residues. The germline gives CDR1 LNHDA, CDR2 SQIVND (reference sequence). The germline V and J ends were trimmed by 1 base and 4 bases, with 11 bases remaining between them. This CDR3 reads CASSIGGPLNQPQHF. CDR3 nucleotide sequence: TGTGCCAGTAGTATAGGAGGGCCTCTGAATCAGCCCCAGCATTTT. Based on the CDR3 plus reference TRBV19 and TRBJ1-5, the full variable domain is DGGITQSPKYLFRKEGQNVTLSCEQNLNHDAMYWYRQDPGQGLRLIYYSQIVNDFQKGDIAEGYSVSREKKESFPLTVTSAQKNPTAFYLCASSIGGPLNQPQHFGDGTRLSIL.

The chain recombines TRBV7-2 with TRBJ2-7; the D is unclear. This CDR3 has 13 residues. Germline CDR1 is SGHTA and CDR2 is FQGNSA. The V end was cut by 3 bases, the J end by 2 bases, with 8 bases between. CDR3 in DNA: TGTGCCAGCAGCTTTGCTTTGGCCTACGAGCAGTACTTC. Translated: CASSFALAYEQYF.

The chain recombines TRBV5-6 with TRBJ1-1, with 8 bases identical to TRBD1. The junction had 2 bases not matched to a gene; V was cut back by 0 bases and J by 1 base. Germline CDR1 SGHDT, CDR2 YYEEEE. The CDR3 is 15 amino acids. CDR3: CASSLDGQGNTEAFF. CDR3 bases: TGTGCCAGCAGCTTGGATGGACAGGGGAACACTGAAGCTTTCTTT.

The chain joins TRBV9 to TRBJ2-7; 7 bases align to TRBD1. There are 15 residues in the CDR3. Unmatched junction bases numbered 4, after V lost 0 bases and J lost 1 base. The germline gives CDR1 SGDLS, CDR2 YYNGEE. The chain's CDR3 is CASSVGGTASYEQYF. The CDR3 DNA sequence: TGTGCCAGCAGCGTAGGAGGGACAGCATCCTACGAGCAGTACTTC.

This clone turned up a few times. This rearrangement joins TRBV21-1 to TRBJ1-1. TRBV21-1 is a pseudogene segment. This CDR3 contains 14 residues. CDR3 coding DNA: TGTGCCAGCAGCCTAGGGCACCCGAACACTGAAGCTTTCTTT. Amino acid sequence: CASSLGHPNTEAFF.

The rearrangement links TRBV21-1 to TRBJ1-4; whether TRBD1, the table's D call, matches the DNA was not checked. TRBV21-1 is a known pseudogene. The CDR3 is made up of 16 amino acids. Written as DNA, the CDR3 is TGTGCCAGCAGCAAAGCGCTCCGAAAAGGGGCTGAAAAACTGTTTTTT. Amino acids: CASSKALRKGAEKLFF.

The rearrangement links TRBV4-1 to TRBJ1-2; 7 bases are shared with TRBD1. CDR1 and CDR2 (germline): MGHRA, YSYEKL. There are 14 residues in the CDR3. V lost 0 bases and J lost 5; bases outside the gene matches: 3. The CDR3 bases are TGCGCCAGCAGCCAAGAAGGGACAGAATATGGCTACACCTTC. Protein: CASSQEGTEYGYTF.

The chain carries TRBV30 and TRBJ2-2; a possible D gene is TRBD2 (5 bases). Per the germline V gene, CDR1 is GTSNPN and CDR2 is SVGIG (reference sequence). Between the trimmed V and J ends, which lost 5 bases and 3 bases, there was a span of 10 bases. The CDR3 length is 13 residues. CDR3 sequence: CAWLGDHTGELFF. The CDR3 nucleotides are TGTGCCTGGCTGGGAGACCACACCGGGGAGCTGTTTTTT.

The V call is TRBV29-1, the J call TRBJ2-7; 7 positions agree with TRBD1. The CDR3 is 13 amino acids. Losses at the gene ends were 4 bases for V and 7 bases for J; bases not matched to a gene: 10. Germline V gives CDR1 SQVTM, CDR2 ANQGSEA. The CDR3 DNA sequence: TGCAGCGTTGTACTAACAGGGGCTTGGGAGCAGTACTTC. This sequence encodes CSVVLTGAWEQYF.

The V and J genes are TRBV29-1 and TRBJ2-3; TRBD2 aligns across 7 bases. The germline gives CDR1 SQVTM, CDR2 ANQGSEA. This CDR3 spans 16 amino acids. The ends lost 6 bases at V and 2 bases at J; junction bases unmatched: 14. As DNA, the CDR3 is TGCAGCGTCGACCTCAGACTAGCCACTTACACAGATACGCAGTATTTT. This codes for CSVDLRLATYTDTQYF.

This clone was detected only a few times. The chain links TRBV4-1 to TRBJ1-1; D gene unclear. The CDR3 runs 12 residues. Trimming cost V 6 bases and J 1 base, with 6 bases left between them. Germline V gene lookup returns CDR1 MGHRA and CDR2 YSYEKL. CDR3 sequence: CASSGGNTEAFF. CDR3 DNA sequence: TGCGCCAGCAGTGGCGGGAACACTGAAGCTTTCTTT.

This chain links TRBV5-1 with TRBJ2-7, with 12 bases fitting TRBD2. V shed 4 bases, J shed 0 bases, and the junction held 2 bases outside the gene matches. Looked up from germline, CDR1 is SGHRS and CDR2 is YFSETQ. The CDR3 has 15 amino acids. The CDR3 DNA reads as TGCGCCAGCAGCGTGACTAGCGGGGGCTCCTACGAGCAGTACTTC. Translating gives CASSVTSGGSYEQYF.